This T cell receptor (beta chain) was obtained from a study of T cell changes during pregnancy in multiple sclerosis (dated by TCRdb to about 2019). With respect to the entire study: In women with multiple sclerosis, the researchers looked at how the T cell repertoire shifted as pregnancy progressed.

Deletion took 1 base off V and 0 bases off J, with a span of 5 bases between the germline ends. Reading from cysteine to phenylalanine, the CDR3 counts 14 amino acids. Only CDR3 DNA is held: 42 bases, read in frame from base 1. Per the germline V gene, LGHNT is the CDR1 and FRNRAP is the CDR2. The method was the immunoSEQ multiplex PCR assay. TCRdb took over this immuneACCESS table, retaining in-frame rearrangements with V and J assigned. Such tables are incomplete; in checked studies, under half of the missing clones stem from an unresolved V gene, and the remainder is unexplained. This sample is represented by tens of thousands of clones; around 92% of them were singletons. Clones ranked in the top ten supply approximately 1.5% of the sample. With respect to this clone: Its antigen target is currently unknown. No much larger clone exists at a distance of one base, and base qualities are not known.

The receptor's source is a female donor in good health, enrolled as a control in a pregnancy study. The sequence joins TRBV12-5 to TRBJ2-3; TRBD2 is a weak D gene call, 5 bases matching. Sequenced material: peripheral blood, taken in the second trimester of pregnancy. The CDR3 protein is CASGLGGSTDTQYF. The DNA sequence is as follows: TGTGCTAGTGGTTTGGGCGGGAGCACAGATACGCAGTATTTT.